The entry below gives a single T cell receptor (beta chain) sequence along with its context. This record belongs to a study of cytomegalovirus exposure and HLA in healthy donors. The primer mix had 60 Vbeta and 13 Jbeta primers. Repertoires were generated with immunoSEQ multiplex PCR, while TCRdb's copy carries only in-frame clones and drops some. The sample records approximately 90,000 clones, over 60% being singletons. The CDR3 is 14 residues long. Looked up from germline, CDR1 is MNHEY and CDR2 is SMNVEV (reference sequence). V was pared by 2 bases and J by 8 bases, with 8 bases of the junction left unmatched.

The specimen was PBMCs. V gene TRBV27 combines with J gene TRBJ1-2, with 7 positions matching TRBD1. The TCR comes from a man in his forties in good health and CMV-seronegative. The CDR3 loop reads CASSLNRGLGGYTF. DNA for the CDR3: TGTGCCAGCAGTTTAAACAGGGGCCTCGGCGGCTACACCTTC.